This T cell receptor beta chain was profiled in a study of blood T cell repertoires in COVID-19. Across the study: Italy, Spain and the United States were the sources of the convalescent and acute COVID-19 samples.

The length of the CDR3 is 16 residues. J gave up 6 bases and V 3 bases, and 13 bases lay outside the gene matches. Germline CDR1 SGHRS, CDR2 YFSETQ. Assay: immunoSEQ multiplex PCR; the TCRdb copy retains only in-frame clones and omits some. The sample has under 200,000 clones; approximately 90% are singletons. The chain combines TRBV5-1 with TRBJ1-2; 8 bases agree with TRBD1. This TCR came from a man aged 40-50 years with active or convalescent COVID-19. The specimen sequenced was peripheral blood. CDR3 protein: CASSSTNLGQGDGYTF. CDR3 in DNA: TGCGCCAGCAGCTCCACAAACTTAGGACAGGGCGATGGCTACACCTTC.